This TCR beta chain was sequenced during a study of blood T cells in healthy people across ages. General study results and limits: It was found that TCR beta diversity correlated strongly with the percentage of naive T cells.

Researchers isolated at least 6 million PBMCs per sample. It was with a sample-barcoded 5' primer and a J-beta primer mix that a second PCR of about 6 to 12 cycles was run. TCRdb re-derived calls from the 5' RACE reads in MiXCR, one entry per CDR3 protein. Among 1,100,000 or so distinct CDR3 sequences listed, 40% to 50% were seen once. In its sample, this clonotype was seen many times. Its cognate antigen is unknown. Sequenced: blood. The receptor was isolated from a woman aged 55-70 years in good health.

The DNA for the CDR3 is TGTGCCAGCCATCAGGGGGCAAAGCGGGAGTCCAGCTCCTACGAGCAGTACTTC. Its translation: CASHQGAKRESSSYEQYF. The chain recombines TRBV6-1 with TRBJ2-7, with D tentatively TRBD1 or TRBD2 (8 bases each). This CDR3 has 18 residues. Germline V gene data show CDR1 as MNHNS and CDR2 as SASEGT. The germline V and J ends were trimmed by 8 bases and 0 bases, with 26 bases remaining between them.